This is a list of T cell receptor beta chains from one sample in a study of T cells after yellow fever vaccination. One entry per CDR3 protein, called by TCRdb with MiXCR from the 5' RACE reads. This sample has some 320,000 distinct CDR3 sequences, with 3.5% to 4.5% found just once. The sequenced sample was PBMCs, obtained 15 days after the yellow fever booster vaccination. These receptors came from a man between 18 and 29 years old who received the YFV17D yellow fever vaccine. The CDR3 runs from the conserved cysteine through the conserved F or W. The order of the fields is V gene, J gene, D gene, clone size, CDR3 DNA, CDR3 protein. D genes are given only for firm matches. Not all rows give a size; the values are once, few, many and, for expanded clones, a class.

v_call: TRBV12-3/TRBV12-4
j_call: TRBJ2-1
d_call: .
clone_size: .
cdr3_nt: TGTGCCAGCAGTTTGGGTTTGGGGCAGTACAATGAGCAGTTCTTC
cdr3_aa: CASSLGLGQYNEQFF

v_call: TRBV3-1
j_call: TRBJ1-3
d_call: .
clone_size: few
cdr3_nt: TGTGCCAGCAGCCAATCGGCGACCGGAAACACCATATATTTT
cdr3_aa: CASSQSATGNTIYF

v_call: TRBV18
j_call: TRBJ2-3
d_call: TRBD1
clone_size: few
cdr3_nt: TGTGCCAGCTCACGGAGACAGGGGCCGGTGGTTTACGGTACGCAGTATTTT
cdr3_aa: CASSRRQGPVVYGTQYF

v_call: TRBV7-2
j_call: TRBJ1-1
d_call: TRBD1
clone_size: many
cdr3_nt: TGTGCCAGCATCCTTACGACGACAGGGGAAGCTTTCTTT
cdr3_aa: CASILTTTGEAFF

v_call: TRBV20-1
j_call: TRBJ1-2
d_call: TRBD1
clone_size: few
cdr3_nt: TGCAGTGCTAGAGCGACAGGGGGCGATGGCTACACCTTC
cdr3_aa: CSARATGGDGYTF

v_call: TRBV7-2
j_call: TRBJ1-5
d_call: .
clone_size: many
cdr3_nt: TGTGCCAGCAGCTTGGAGGGATTAGTAGGTCAGCCCCAGCATTTT
cdr3_aa: CASSLEGLVGQPQHF

v_call: TRBV29-1
j_call: TRBJ2-2
d_call: .
clone_size: many
cdr3_nt: TGCAGCGTTGACGAAAACGGTAACACCGGGGAGCTGTTTTTT
cdr3_aa: CSVDENGNTGELFF

v_call: TRBV5-1
j_call: TRBJ2-3
d_call: TRBD1
clone_size: many
cdr3_nt: TGCGCCAGCAGCTCTCGACAGGGAGAGGACACAGATACGCAGTATTTT
cdr3_aa: CASSSRQGEDTDTQYF

v_call: TRBV29-1
j_call: TRBJ2-3
d_call: .
clone_size: many
cdr3_nt: TGCAGCGTTGTAGGGGGGGCTAATTCAGATACGCAGTATTTT
cdr3_aa: CSVVGGANSDTQYF

v_call: TRBV5-1
j_call: TRBJ1-6
d_call: .
clone_size: .
cdr3_nt: TGCGCCAGCAGTCCTGACAGCCTAAGTCGTTATAATTCACCCCTCCACTTT
cdr3_aa: CASSPDSLSRYNSPLHF

v_call: TRBV6-5
j_call: TRBJ2-2
d_call: .
clone_size: few
cdr3_nt: TGTGCCAGCAGGCCATCCGGGACTGGGATTCTGACCGGGGAGCTGTTTTTT
cdr3_aa: CASRPSGTGILTGELFF

v_call: TRBV6-6
j_call: TRBJ1-2
d_call: TRBD1
clone_size: .
cdr3_nt: TGTGCCAGCAGCCAAAAACAGGGGGCTGGGTATGGCTACACCTTC
cdr3_aa: CASSQKQGAGYGYTF

v_call: TRBV5-7
j_call: TRBJ1-2
d_call: TRBD1
clone_size: many
cdr3_nt: TGTGCCAGCAGCTTCCGACAGGGTGGAGAAAGTGGCTACACCTTC
cdr3_aa: CASSFRQGGESGYTF

v_call: TRBV20-1
j_call: TRBJ2-3
d_call: .
clone_size: many
cdr3_nt: TGCAGTGCTAGACGTAGCACAGATACGCAGTATTTT
cdr3_aa: CSARRSTDTQYF

v_call: TRBV4-3
j_call: TRBJ2-1
d_call: TRBD2
clone_size: many
cdr3_nt: TGCGCCAGCAGCACGGAACGAGGGAGGGATGAGCAGTTCTTC
cdr3_aa: CASSTERGRDEQFF

v_call: TRBV12-3/TRBV12-4
j_call: TRBJ1-4
d_call: .
clone_size: many
cdr3_nt: TGTGCCAGCAGTTTTAGTAGGGCCAGGAGTAATGAAAAACTGTTTTTT
cdr3_aa: CASSFSRARSNEKLFF

v_call: TRBV20-1
j_call: TRBJ2-3
d_call: TRBD2
clone_size: many
cdr3_nt: TGCAGTGCTAGAGATGGGGGACTAGCGGGGGGAAGGGGAACAGATACGCAGTATTTT
cdr3_aa: CSARDGGLAGGRGTDTQYF